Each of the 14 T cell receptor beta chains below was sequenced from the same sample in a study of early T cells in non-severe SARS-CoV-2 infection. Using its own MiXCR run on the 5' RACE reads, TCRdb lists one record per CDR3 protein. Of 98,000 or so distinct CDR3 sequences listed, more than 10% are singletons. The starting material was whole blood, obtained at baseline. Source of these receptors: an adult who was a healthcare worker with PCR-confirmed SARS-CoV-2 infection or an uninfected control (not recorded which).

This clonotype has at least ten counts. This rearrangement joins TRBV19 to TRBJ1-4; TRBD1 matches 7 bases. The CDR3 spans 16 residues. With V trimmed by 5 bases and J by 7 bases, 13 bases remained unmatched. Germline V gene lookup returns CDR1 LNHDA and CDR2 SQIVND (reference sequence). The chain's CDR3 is CASSPPKQGTIEKLFF. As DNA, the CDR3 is TGTGCCAGTAGTCCACCAAAACAGGGGACGATTGAAAAACTGTTTTTT.

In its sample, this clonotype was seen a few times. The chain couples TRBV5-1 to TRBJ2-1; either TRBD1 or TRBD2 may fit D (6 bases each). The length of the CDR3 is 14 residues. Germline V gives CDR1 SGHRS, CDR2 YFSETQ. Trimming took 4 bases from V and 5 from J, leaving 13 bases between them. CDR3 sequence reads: CASSPTGADNEQFF. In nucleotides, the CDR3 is TGCGCCAGCAGCCCGACGGGGGCAGACAATGAGCAGTTCTTC.

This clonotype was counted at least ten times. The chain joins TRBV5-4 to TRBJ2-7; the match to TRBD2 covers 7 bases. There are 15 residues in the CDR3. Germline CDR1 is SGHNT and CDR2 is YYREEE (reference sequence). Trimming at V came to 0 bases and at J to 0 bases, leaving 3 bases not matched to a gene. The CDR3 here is CASSLDPSGSYEQYF. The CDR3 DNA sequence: TGTGCCAGCAGCTTGGATCCTAGCGGCTCCTACGAGCAGTACTTC.

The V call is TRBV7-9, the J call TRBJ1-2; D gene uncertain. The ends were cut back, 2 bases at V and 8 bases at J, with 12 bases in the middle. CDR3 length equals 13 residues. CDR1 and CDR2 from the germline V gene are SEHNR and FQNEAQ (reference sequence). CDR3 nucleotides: TGTGCCAGCAGCTTATCCTATACGAAGGGCTACACCTTC. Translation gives CASSLSYTKGYTF. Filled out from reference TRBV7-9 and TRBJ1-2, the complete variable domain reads DTGVSQNPRHKITKRGQNVTFRCDPISEHNRLYWYRQTLGQGPEFLTYFQNEAQLEKSRLLSDRFSAERPKGSFSTLEIQRTEQGDSAMYLCASSLSYTKGYTFGSGTRLTVV.

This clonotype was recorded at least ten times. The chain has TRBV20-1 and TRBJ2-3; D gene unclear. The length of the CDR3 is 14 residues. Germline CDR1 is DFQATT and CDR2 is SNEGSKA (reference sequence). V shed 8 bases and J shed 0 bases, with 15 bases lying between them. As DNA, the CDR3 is TGCAGTTCAATAAGGCCGTCAAGCACAGATACGCAGTATTTT. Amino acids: CSSIRPSSTDTQYF.

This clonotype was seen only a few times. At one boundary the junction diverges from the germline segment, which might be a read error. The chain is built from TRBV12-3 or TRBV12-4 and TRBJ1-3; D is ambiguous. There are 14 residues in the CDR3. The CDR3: CASTGPFSENTIYF. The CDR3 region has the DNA TGTGCCAGCACCGGCCCTTTCTCTGAAAACACCATATATTTT.

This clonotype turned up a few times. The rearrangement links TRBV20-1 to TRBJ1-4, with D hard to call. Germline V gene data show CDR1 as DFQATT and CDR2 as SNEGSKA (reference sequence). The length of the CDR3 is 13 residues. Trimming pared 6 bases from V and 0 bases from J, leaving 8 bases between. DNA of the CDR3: TGCAGTGCCCTAAAAGCAACTAATGAAAAACTGTTTTTT. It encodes CSALKATNEKLFF.

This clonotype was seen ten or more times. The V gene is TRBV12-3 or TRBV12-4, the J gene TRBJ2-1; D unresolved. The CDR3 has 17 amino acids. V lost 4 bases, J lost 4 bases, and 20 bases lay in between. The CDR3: CASSSDPFAMGYNEQFF. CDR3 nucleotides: TGTGCCAGCAGTTCCGACCCTTTCGCGATGGGGTACAATGAGCAGTTCTTC.

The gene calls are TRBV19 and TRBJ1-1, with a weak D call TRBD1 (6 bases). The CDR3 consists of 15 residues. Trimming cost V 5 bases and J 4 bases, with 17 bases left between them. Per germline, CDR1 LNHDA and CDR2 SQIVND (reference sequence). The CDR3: CASSPQTGPGTEAFF. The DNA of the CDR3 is TGTGCCAGTAGTCCCCAGACAGGTCCAGGCACTGAAGCTTTCTTT.

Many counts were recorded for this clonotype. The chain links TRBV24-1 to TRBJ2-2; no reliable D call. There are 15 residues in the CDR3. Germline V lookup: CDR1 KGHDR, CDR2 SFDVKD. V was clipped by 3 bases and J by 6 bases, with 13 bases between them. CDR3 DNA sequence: TGTGCCACCAGTGATAAAGGGTGGTCGGCCGGGGAGCTGTTTTTT. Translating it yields CATSDKGWSAGELFF.

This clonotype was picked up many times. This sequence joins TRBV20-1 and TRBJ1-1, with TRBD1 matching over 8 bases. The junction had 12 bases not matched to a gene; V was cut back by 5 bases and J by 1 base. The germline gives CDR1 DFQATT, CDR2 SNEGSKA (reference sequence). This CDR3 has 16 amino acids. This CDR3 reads CSAPTGRGQKNTEAFF. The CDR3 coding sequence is TGCAGTGCTCCCACGGGCAGGGGGCAGAAGAACACTGAAGCTTTCTTT.

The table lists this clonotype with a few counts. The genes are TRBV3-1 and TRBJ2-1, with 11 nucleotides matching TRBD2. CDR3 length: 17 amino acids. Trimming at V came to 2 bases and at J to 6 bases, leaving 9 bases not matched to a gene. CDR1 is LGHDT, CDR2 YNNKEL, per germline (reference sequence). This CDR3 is CASSQPEGLAGGNEQFF. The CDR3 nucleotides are TGTGCCAGCAGCCAACCCGAGGGGCTAGCGGGGGGCAATGAGCAGTTCTTC.

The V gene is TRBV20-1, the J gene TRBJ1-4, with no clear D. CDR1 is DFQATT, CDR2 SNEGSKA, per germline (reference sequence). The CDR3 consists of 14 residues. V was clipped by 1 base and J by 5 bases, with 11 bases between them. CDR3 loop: CSARVPSENEKLFF. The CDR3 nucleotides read TGCAGTGCTAGAGTACCCTCCGAAAATGAAAAACTGTTTTTT.

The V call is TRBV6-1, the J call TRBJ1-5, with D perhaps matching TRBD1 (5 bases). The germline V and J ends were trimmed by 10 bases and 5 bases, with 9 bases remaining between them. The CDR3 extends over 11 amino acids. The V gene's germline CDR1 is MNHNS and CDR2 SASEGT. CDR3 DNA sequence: TGTGCCACTCAGGGAGATCAGCCCCAGCATTTT. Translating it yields CATQGDQPQHF.